These 17 T cell receptor beta chains came from one sample sequenced in a study of response to subunit inactivated influenza vaccine. MiXCR, applied by TCRdb to the RT-PCR reads, yields one record per CDR3 protein. The sample holds around 190,000 distinct CDR3 sequences, about 9.3% seen once. The sequences come from non-naive T cells sorted from PBMCs, collected on the day of vaccination. These receptors were obtained from a man aged 45-65 years who received an inactivated influenza vaccine.

This clonotype was observed many times. This chain links TRBV4-2 with TRBJ1-4; TRBD1 might be the D (5 bases). The CDR3 extends over 16 amino acids. Trimming pared 3 bases from V and 4 bases from J, leaving 15 bases between. Germline V CDR1 and CDR2: LGHNA, YNFKEQ. The CDR3, as DNA: TGTGCCAGCAGCCAGAAAGACGGGACGGGTAATGAAAAACTGTTTTTT. The encoded protein is CASSQKDGTGNEKLFF.

This clonotype was recorded a few times. The chain uses TRBV28 and TRBJ1-1, with no clear D. V lost 7 bases to trimming and J lost 1 base, with 10 bases between them. Germline V CDR1 and CDR2: MDHEN, SYDVKM. The CDR3 covers 13 residues. The CDR3 region is CASITGWNTEAFF. DNA of the CDR3: TGTGCCAGCATAACGGGCTGGAACACTGAAGCTTTCTTT.

In its sample, this clonotype was seen many times. The rearrangement joins TRBV2 to TRBJ2-2; 11 nucleotides align to TRBD1. The CDR3 loop spans 13 amino acids. The germline CDR1 and CDR2 sequences are SNHLY and FYNNEI. The V segment lost 8 bases and the J segment 7 bases; nucleotides outside the gene matches: 3. As DNA, the CDR3 is TGTGCCAGCGGACAGGGGGCCATCGGGGAGCTGTTTTTT. It yields the protein CASGQGAIGELFF.

This clonotype showed up many times. This chain links TRBV15 with TRBJ1-5; unclear D gene. CDR1 LNHNV and CDR2 YYDKDF come from the germline V gene (reference sequence). Trimming removed 5 bases from V and 4 bases from J, with 6 bases in between. CDR3 length: 12 amino acids. The CDR3 sequence is CATSDPNQPQHF. The CDR3, as DNA: TGTGCCACCAGCGACCCGAATCAGCCCCAGCATTTT.

This clonotype was found many times. This chain links TRBV10-3 with TRBJ2-1; 7 bases map to TRBD1. J was trimmed by 14 bases and V by 0 bases; bases with no gene match: 7. The CDR3 sequence is 13 residues long. The germline gives CDR1 ENHRY, CDR2 SYGVKD. The CDR3 reads CAISESRDSIKFF. CDR3 sequence (DNA): TGTGCCATCAGTGAGTCCAGGGACAGTATTAAGTTCTTC.

This clonotype turned up a few times. CDR3 nucleotides: TGCAGTGCTTCTAGACTGGATCCCAGCGCCAAAAACATTCAGTACTTC. This encodes CSASRLDPSAKNIQYF. The chain recombines TRBV20-1 with TRBJ2-4; D remains unclear. The germline V gene has CDR1 DFQATT and CDR2 SNEGSKA (reference sequence). The CDR3 length is 16 residues. V lost 5 bases and J lost 1, with 18 bases in between.

V is TRBV12-3 or TRBV12-4 and J is TRBJ1-3; D is uncertain. CDR3 size: 13 residues. Trimming cost V 6 bases and J 0 bases, with 6 bases left between them. CDR3 DNA: TGTGCCAGCAGGGGGAACTCTGGAAACACCATATATTTT. Amino acid sequence: CASRGNSGNTIYF.

The sample holds many counts of this clonotype. V usage is TRBV6-1 and J usage is TRBJ1-5; 8 bases map to TRBD1. The CDR3 is 17 amino acids. J gave up 0 bases and V 5 bases, and 9 bases lay outside the gene matches. Looked up from germline, CDR1 is MNHNS and CDR2 is SASEGT. CDR3 protein: CASSPGQAFNSNQPQHF. As DNA, the CDR3 is TGTGCCAGCAGTCCGGGACAGGCCTTTAATAGCAATCAGCCCCAGCATTTT.

The sample holds many counts of this clonotype. The genes are TRBV24-1 and TRBJ2-3, with TRBD1 matching over 11 bases. V shed 3 bases and J 2 bases; nucleotides not matched to a gene: 3. From germline, CDR1 is KGHDR and CDR2 SFDVKD. CDR3 size: 16 residues. DNA of the CDR3: TGTGCCACCAGTGATCCGGGACAGGGGGTCACAGATACGCAGTATTTT. This encodes CATSDPGQGVTDTQYF.

V gene TRBV7-2 combines with J gene TRBJ2-3, with D perhaps matching TRBD2 (6 bases). The germline V gene has CDR1 SGHTA and CDR2 FQGNSA. This CDR3 contains 12 residues. Trimming took 5 bases from V and 3 from J, leaving 6 bases between them. DNA for the CDR3: TGTGCCAGCAGCGGGGGGACAGATACGCAGTATTTT. Its protein product is CASSGGTDTQYF.

This chain links TRBV7-9 with TRBJ1-6; maybe TRBD1 (5 bases). The CDR3 loop spans 13 amino acids. Germline V lookup: CDR1 SEHNR, CDR2 FQNEAQ (reference sequence). V was trimmed by 3 bases and J by 7 bases, leaving 7 bases between them. The CDR3 reads CASSLGGNSPLHF. In DNA, the CDR3 is TGTGCCAGCAGCTTGGGGGGGAATTCACCCCTCCACTTT. The variable domain in full, completed from reference TRBV7-9 and TRBJ1-6, reads DTGVSQNPRHKITKRGQNVTFRCDPISEHNRLYWYRQTLGQGPEFLTYFQNEAQLEKSRLLSDRFSAERPKGSFSTLEIQRTEQGDSAMYLCASSLGGNSPLHFGNGTRLTVT.

This clonotype came up a few times. The chain employs TRBV6-5 and TRBJ2-2; 7 nucleotides line up with TRBD1. J was trimmed by 7 bases and V by 5 bases; bases with no gene match: 4. CDR1 and CDR2 from the germline V gene are MNHEY and SVGAGI. The CDR3 is 13 residues long. CDR3 amino acids: CASSLQGSGELFF. Written as DNA, the CDR3 is TGTGCCAGCAGTCTACAGGGGAGCGGGGAGCTGTTTTTT.

This rearrangement joins TRBV7-2 to TRBJ2-2; D gene ambiguous. Trimming removed 5 bases from V and 3 bases from J, with 13 bases in between. The CDR3 sequence is 15 residues long. Looked up from germline, CDR1 is SGHTA and CDR2 is FQGNSA. The CDR3 region has the DNA TGTGCCAGCAGCCCAGTTATTGGGGACACCGGGGAGCTGTTTTTT. Translating gives CASSPVIGDTGELFF. Looking up the rest from reference TRBV7-2 and TRBJ2-2 gives the full variable domain: GAGVSQSPSNKVTEKGKDVELRCDPISGHTALYWYRQSLGQGLEFLIYFQGNSAPDKSGLPSDRFSAERTGGSVSTLTIQRTQQEDSAVYLCASSPVIGDTGELFFGEGSRLTVL.

Only a few counts were recorded for this clonotype. The chain employs TRBV4-3 and TRBJ2-2, with 8 bases fitting TRBD2. Trimming at V came to 3 bases and at J to 6 bases, leaving 6 bases not matched to a gene. CDR1 and CDR2 (germline): LGHNA, YSLEER. This CDR3 spans 15 amino acids. CDR3 nucleotides: TGCGCCAGCAGCCAGGCGGGGGGCTACGCCGGGGAGCTGTTTTTT. Protein: CASSQAGGYAGELFF.

Ten or more counts support this clonotype. The chain has TRBV6-1 and TRBJ2-7; 7 bases align to TRBD1. The V and J ends lost 8 bases and 0 bases, in that order; junction bases with no gene match: 7. The CDR3 length is 14 residues. Germline CDR1 MNHNS, CDR2 SASEGT. The CDR3 DNA follows: TGTGCCAGCGGATGGGACAGAAGCTCCTACGAGCAGTACTTC. Protein sequence: CASGWDRSSYEQYF.

CDR3 bases: TGTGCCAGCAGCCCGGAGAACCAAGAGACCCAGTACTTC. Translating it yields CASSPENQETQYF. The chain is built from TRBV6-2 or TRBV6-3 and TRBJ2-5; D call uncertain. The CDR3 is 13 residues long. Trimming removed 6 bases from V and 0 bases from J, with 8 bases in between. Germline V CDR1 and CDR2: MNHEY, SVGEGT.

V usage is TRBV7-2 and J usage is TRBJ2-1, with D unclear. Germline CDR1 reads SGHTA; CDR2 reads FQGNSA. With 2 bases removed from V and 6 bases from J, the gap between germline ends came to 14 bases. This CDR3 has 15 amino acids. The CDR3 spells CASSLLASQVNEQFF. In nucleotides, the CDR3 is TGTGCCAGCAGCTTACTGGCTAGTCAGGTCAATGAGCAGTTCTTC.